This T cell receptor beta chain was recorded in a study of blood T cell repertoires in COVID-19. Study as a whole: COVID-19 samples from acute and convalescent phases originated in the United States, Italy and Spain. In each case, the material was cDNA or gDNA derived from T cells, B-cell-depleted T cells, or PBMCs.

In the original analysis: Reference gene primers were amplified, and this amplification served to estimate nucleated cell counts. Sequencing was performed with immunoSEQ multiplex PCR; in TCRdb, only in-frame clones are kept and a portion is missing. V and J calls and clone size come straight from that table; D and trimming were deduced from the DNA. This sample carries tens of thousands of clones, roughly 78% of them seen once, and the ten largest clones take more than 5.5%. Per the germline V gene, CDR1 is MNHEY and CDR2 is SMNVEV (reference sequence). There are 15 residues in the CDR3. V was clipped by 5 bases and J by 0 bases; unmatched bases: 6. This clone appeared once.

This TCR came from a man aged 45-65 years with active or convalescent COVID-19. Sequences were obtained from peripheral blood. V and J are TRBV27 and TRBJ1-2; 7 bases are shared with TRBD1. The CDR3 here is CASSPGQLANYGYTF. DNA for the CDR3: TGTGCCAGCAGTCCGGGACAGTTAGCTAACTATGGCTACACCTTC.